The T cell receptor (beta chain) under discussion was sequenced for a study of T cells in women clearing cervical HPV infection. Sequencing was performed with immunoSEQ multiplex PCR; in TCRdb, only in-frame clones are kept and a portion is missing. The table lists about 30,000 clones, with around 6.6% in the top ten. Overall study results and limits: Associations may precede or follow infection; HPV-specific or memory T cells were not isolated.

Details on this clone: Its antigen is unidentified.

The sample comprised blood buffy coat. The source is a woman between 18 and 75 years old with a cervical HPV16 infection that either progressed to CIN3+ or cleared (not recorded which).

Partial CDR3 DNA: TGTGCCAGCCGACAGGGGGGGAACGCTAACTATGGC. This sequence encodes CASRQGGNANYG. The whole CDR3 protein reads CASRQGGNANYGYTF. V usage is TRBV2 and J usage is TRBJ1-2; 9 bases map to TRBD1. The read terminates 3 residues before the CDR3 end, so the remaining end is supplied by the germline J gene. V lost 8 bases to trimming and J lost 0 bases; unmatched junction nucleotides: 7. The CDR3 covers 15 residues. Germline V gene data show CDR1 as SNHLY and CDR2 as FYNNEI.